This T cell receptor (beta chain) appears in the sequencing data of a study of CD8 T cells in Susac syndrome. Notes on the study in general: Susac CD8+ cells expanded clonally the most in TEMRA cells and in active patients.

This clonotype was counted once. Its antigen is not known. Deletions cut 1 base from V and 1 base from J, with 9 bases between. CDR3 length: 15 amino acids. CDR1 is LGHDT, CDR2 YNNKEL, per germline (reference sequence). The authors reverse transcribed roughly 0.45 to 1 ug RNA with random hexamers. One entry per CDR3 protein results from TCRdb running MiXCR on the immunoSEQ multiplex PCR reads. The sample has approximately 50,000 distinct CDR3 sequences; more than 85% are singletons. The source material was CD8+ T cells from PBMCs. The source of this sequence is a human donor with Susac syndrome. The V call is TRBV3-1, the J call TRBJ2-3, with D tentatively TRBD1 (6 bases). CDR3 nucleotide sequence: TGTGCCAGCAGCCAAGGATGGGGGCGCACAGATACGCAGTATTTT. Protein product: CASSQGWGRTDTQYF.